The clone carrying this T cell receptor beta chain was counted a few times. V lost 3 bases to trimming and J lost 3 bases, with 8 bases between them. The CDR3 contains 13 residues. CDR1 is SGHRS, CDR2 YFSETQ, per germline. TCRdb re-called the RT-PCR reads through MiXCR, storing one row per CDR3 protein. The data show about 680,000 distinct CDR3 sequences, approximately 15% seen once. The sequence was obtained from a female donor in good health, serving as a healthy control. The chain couples TRBV5-1 to TRBJ2-3, with unresolved D. The source material was memory CD4+ T cells from blood. The CDR3: CASSSRATDTQYF. CDR3 bases: TGCGCCAGCAGCTCCCGGGCTACAGATACGCAGTATTTT.